The 26 T cell receptor beta chains below come from one sample, sequenced in a study of cytomegalovirus exposure and HLA in healthy donors. Clones were read by immunoSEQ multiplex PCR, and TCRdb kept only the in-frame ones, dropping some. Here the sample spans some 48,000 clones, over 85% being singletons. Material: PBMCs. The origin of the receptors is a woman in her late teens or twenties in good health and CMV-seropositive.

V and J are TRBV30 and TRBJ2-7; D unresolved. Germline V CDR1 and CDR2: GTSNPN, SVGIG (reference sequence). The CDR3 spans 12 residues. With 3 bases removed from V and 3 bases from J, the gap between germline ends came to 9 bases. The CDR3 region is CAWSTGFYEQYF. In DNA, the CDR3 is TGTGCCTGGAGCACGGGTTTCTACGAGCAGTACTTC. Full variable domain (remainder filled in from reference TRBV30 and TRBJ2-7): SQTIHQWPATLVQPVGSPLSLECTVEGTSNPNLYWYRQAAGRGLQLLFYSVGIGQISSEVPQNLSASRPQDRQFILSSKKLLLSDSGFYLCAWSTGFYEQYFGPGTRLTVT.

This chain joins TRBV2 and TRBJ1-5, with D unclear. Trimming removed 6 bases from V and 0 bases from J, with 12 bases in between. Per germline, CDR1 SNHLY and CDR2 FYNNEI. This CDR3 has 15 residues. CDR3 in amino acids: CASSPGGDSNQPQHF. The CDR3 coding sequence is TGTGCCAGCAGCCCCGGCGGGGATAGCAATCAGCCCCAGCATTTT. The variable domain in full, completed from reference TRBV2 and TRBJ1-5, reads EPEVTQTPSHQVTQMGQEVILRCVPISNHLYFYWYRQILGQKVEFLVSFYNNEISEKSEIFDDQFSVERPDGSNFTLKIRSTKLEDSAMYFCASSPGGDSNQPQHFGDGTRLSIL.

The rearrangement uses TRBV27 and TRBJ1-1; TRBD1 matches 10 bases. Per the germline V gene, CDR1 is MNHEY and CDR2 is SMNVEV (reference sequence). There are 19 residues in the CDR3. The V segment lost 5 bases and the J segment 1 base; nucleotides outside the gene matches: 16. CDR3 DNA: TGTGCCAGCAGTCCTCTCCCCCGACAGGGGGCGAAGGGGAACACTGAAGCTTTCTTT. Its protein is CASSPLPRQGAKGNTEAFF.

The chain recombines TRBV5-4 with TRBJ2-1, with 12 bases aligning to TRBD2. This CDR3 is 15 amino acids long. CDR1 is SGHNT and CDR2 is YYREEE in the germline V gene (reference sequence). The trim removed 0 bases at V and 12 bases at J, leaving 7 bases unmatched. This CDR3 reads CASSLGTSGIFAQFF. In DNA, the CDR3 is TGTGCCAGCAGCTTGGGGACTAGCGGGATTTTTGCGCAGTTCTTC.

V usage is TRBV11-3 and J usage is TRBJ1-1; possibly TRBD1 for D (5 bases). CDR3 length: 14 residues. Germline CDR1 is SGHNT and CDR2 is YENEEA. The ends were cut back, 1 base at V and 4 bases at J, with 10 bases in the middle. CDR3 loop: CASSLAGVGTEAFF. In nucleotides, the CDR3 is TGTGCCAGCAGCTTAGCGGGGGTTGGCACTGAAGCTTTCTTT.

The chain has TRBV7-3 and TRBJ1-1; D is ambiguous. The CDR3 loop spans 13 amino acids. With 2 bases removed from V and 1 base from J, the gap between germline ends came to 5 bases. Per germline, CDR1 SGHTA and CDR2 FQGTGA. The CDR3 DNA is TGTGCCAGCAGCTTACGCAGGAACACTGAAGCTTTCTTT. As protein: CASSLRRNTEAFF. Combining the CDR3 with reference TRBV7-3 and TRBJ1-1 gives the whole variable domain GAGVSQTPSNKVTEKGKYVELRCDPISGHTALYWYRQSLGQGPEFLIYFQGTGAADDSGLPNDRFFAVRPEGSVSTLKIQRTERGDSAVYLCASSLRRNTEAFFGQGTRLTVV.

The chain has TRBV6-1 and TRBJ2-7; 8 nucleotides match TRBD2. The CDR3 consists of 17 residues. Trimming cost V 4 bases and J 4 bases; bases outside gene matches: 15. CDR1 is MNHNS, CDR2 SASEGT, per germline. The CDR3 DNA follows: TGTGCCAGCAGTGCCACTAGCGGCCCAACTCGACATTACGAGCAGTACTTC. Translating gives CASSATSGPTRHYEQYF.

V gene TRBV30 combines with J gene TRBJ2-1; 7 bases match TRBD1. Germline V gene lookup returns CDR1 GTSNPN and CDR2 SVGIG (reference sequence). The CDR3 is made up of 16 amino acids. The J segment lost 8 bases and the V segment lost 2 bases, leaving 15 bases of the junction unmatched. CDR3 DNA: TGTGCCTGGAGTTCCACGACGAACAGGGGACAAGATGAGCAGTTCTTC. This gives the protein CAWSSTTNRGQDEQFF.

The rearrangement links TRBV19 to TRBJ2-2, with 11 bases aligning to TRBD2. Looked up from germline, CDR1 is LNHDA and CDR2 is SQIVND (reference sequence). The CDR3 length is 18 residues. The V and J ends lost 3 bases and 1 base, in that order; junction bases with no gene match: 7. CDR3 sequence reads: CASSMERLAGGNTGELFF. Here the CDR3 DNA reads TGTGCCAGTAGTATGGAGAGGCTAGCGGGGGGGAACACCGGGGAGCTGTTTTTT.

The J gene is TRBJ2-1, the V gene TRBV6-4, with 12 bases identical to TRBD2. Germline loops: CDR1 MRHNA, CDR2 SNTAGT. The CDR3 contains 15 residues. Trimming at V came to 4 bases and at J to 7 bases, leaving 5 bases not matched to a gene. This CDR3 is CASSGDGTSGNEQFF. The CDR3 nucleotides are TGTGCCAGCAGTGGAGATGGGACTAGCGGGAATGAGCAGTTCTTC.

V and J are TRBV10-1 and TRBJ2-7; 8 nucleotides align to TRBD1. CDR1 WNHNN and CDR2 SYGVQD come from the germline V gene (reference sequence). Trimming cost V 2 bases and J 2 bases; bases outside gene matches: 5. The CDR3 has 15 amino acids. Here the CDR3 DNA reads TGCGCCAGCAGTGAGAACAGGGGGGCCCCCTACGAGCAGTACTTC. Translation: CASSENRGAPYEQYF.

This chain uses TRBV2 with TRBJ1-1; no firm D call. CDR1 is SNHLY, CDR2 FYNNEI, per germline. The CDR3 runs to 13 residues. V was clipped by 8 bases and J by 3 bases, with 13 bases between them. The CDR3 region is CASRQVGDTEAFF. Here the CDR3 DNA reads TGTGCCAGCCGTCAGGTCGGGGACACTGAAGCTTTCTTT.

The chain is built from TRBV5-6 and TRBJ2-1; TRBD2 aligns across 12 bases. V shed 4 bases and J 10 bases; nucleotides not matched to a gene: 9. This CDR3 has 15 amino acids. CDR1 is SGHDT and CDR2 is YYEEEE in the germline V gene. In DNA, the CDR3 is TGTGCCAGCAGCCAAGAGGCACTAGCGGGAGGCGAGCAGTTCTTC. Its protein is CASSQEALAGGEQFF.

This chain links TRBV4-3 with TRBJ2-2; D not certain. The CDR3 length is 15 residues. Germline V gene data show CDR1 as LGHNA and CDR2 as YSLEER. The germline V and J ends were trimmed by 0 bases and 4 bases, with 9 bases remaining between them. CDR3 amino acids: CASSQDRLTTGELFF. The CDR3 region has the DNA TGCGCCAGCAGCCAAGACAGGTTAACCACCGGGGAGCTGTTTTTT.

The chain combines TRBV28 with TRBJ1-4, with TRBD1 identical over 7 bases. The germline V gene has CDR1 MDHEN and CDR2 SYDVKM. V dropped 6 bases and J dropped 8; count of bases not matched to a gene: 9. The CDR3 length is 14 residues. The CDR3 DNA is TGTGCCAGCAGCTACCGACAGGGTAGGGAAAAACTGTTTTTT. This translates into CASSYRQGREKLFF.

The chain is built from TRBV30 and TRBJ2-2; 7 nucleotides match TRBD2. V shed 2 bases and J 4 bases; nucleotides not matched to a gene: 7. Germline V gives CDR1 GTSNPN, CDR2 SVGIG (reference sequence). This CDR3 comprises 15 residues. CDR3 loop: CAWSRRRESTGELFF. CDR3 nucleotides: TGTGCCTGGAGTCGTCGGCGGGAGTCCACCGGGGAGCTGTTTTTT.

This clone is a singleton in its sample. The V gene is TRBV28, the J gene TRBJ2-7, with TRBD1 matching 9 bases. V lost 6 bases, J lost 6 bases, and 15 bases stayed unmatched. CDR3 size: 16 residues. From germline, CDR1 is MDHEN and CDR2 SYDVKM. CDR3 region: CASRPAQGAGDREQYF. The CDR3 DNA is TGTGCCAGCAGACCTGCACAGGGGGCAGGAGATCGCGAGCAGTACTTC.

The chain carries TRBV5-6 and TRBJ1-5; no firm D call. Trimming pared 0 bases from V and 6 bases from J, leaving 7 bases between. This CDR3 is 13 amino acids long. Germline CDR1 SGHDT, CDR2 YYEEEE. CDR3 nucleotide sequence: TGTGCCAGCAGCTTGGGACTTGGTCAGCCCCAGCATTTT. This gives the protein CASSLGLGQPQHF.

V and J are TRBV6-5 and TRBJ2-7, with D possibly matching TRBD1 (6 bases). The germline V gene has CDR1 MNHEY and CDR2 SVGAGI. V lost 5 bases to trimming and J lost 2 bases, with 13 bases between them. The CDR3 extends over 14 amino acids. The CDR3 spells CASSRHRVTYEQYF. The CDR3 DNA is TGTGCCAGCAGTCGGCACAGGGTCACCTACGAGCAGTACTTC.

The chain links TRBV9 to TRBJ1-1, with TRBD1 as a possible D gene (5 bases). Germline V gene lookup returns CDR1 SGDLS and CDR2 YYNGEE. The CDR3 extends over 13 amino acids. Deletions cut 0 bases from V and 4 bases from J, with 7 bases between. Here the CDR3 DNA reads TGTGCCAGCAGCGTAGCAGGGTCCACTGAAGCTTTCTTT. Its protein is CASSVAGSTEAFF.

The chain recombines TRBV19 with TRBJ2-3; 10 bases are a match to TRBD2. Trimming at V came to 3 bases and at J to 6 bases, leaving 9 bases not matched to a gene. The germline CDR1 and CDR2 sequences are LNHDA and SQIVND (reference sequence). This CDR3 has 16 amino acids. In DNA, the CDR3 is TGTGCCAGTAGTATCCTCCAGCGGGAGGGCCGGGATACGCAGTATTTT. This translates into CASSILQREGRDTQYF.

The chain recombines TRBV10-1 with TRBJ2-2; 8 bases are a match to TRBD1. Germline V CDR1 and CDR2: WNHNN, SYGVQD (reference sequence). The CDR3 consists of 17 residues. The trim removed 0 bases at V and 1 base at J, leaving 4 bases unmatched. The CDR3 loop is CASSESDRGWNTGELFF. The CDR3 DNA sequence: TGCGCCAGCAGTGAGTCCGACAGGGGTTGGAACACCGGGGAGCTGTTTTTT.

The gene calls are TRBV7-2 and TRBJ2-1; 8 positions match TRBD2. Germline V gives CDR1 SGHTA, CDR2 FQGNSA. This CDR3 is 16 amino acids long. With 4 bases clipped from V and 1 base from J, the junction kept 6 bases outside the gene matches. This CDR3 is CASSSLAGLSYNEQFF. DNA of the CDR3: TGTGCCAGCAGCTCTTTAGCGGGGCTTTCCTACAATGAGCAGTTCTTC.

The V and J genes are TRBV18 and TRBJ1-1; the match to TRBD1 covers 8 bases. The CDR3 spans 15 residues. Trimming removed 4 bases from V and 1 base from J; junction bases left unmatched: 5. Per the germline V gene, CDR1 is KGHSH and CDR2 is LQKENI. The DNA of the CDR3 is TGTGCCAGCTCACTACTCGACAGGGGGAACACTGAAGCTTTCTTT. It is translated as CASSLLDRGNTEAFF.

The rearrangement joins TRBV27 to TRBJ1-1, with D possibly matching TRBD1 (5 bases). Germline assignment: CDR1 MNHEY and CDR2 SMNVEV (reference sequence). The CDR3 is made up of 13 amino acids. Trimming shortened V by 4 bases and J by 5 bases, and 11 bases separated the two germline ends. The CDR3 DNA follows: TGTGCCAGCAGTTCCAGGGTCGGGACTGAAGCTTTCTTT. Translating it yields CASSSRVGTEAFF.

V gene TRBV27 combines with J gene TRBJ1-5; D gene uncertain. The germline V gene has CDR1 MNHEY and CDR2 SMNVEV (reference sequence). The V end was cut by 0 bases, the J end by 7 bases, with 7 bases between. The CDR3 consists of 13 residues. CDR3 protein: CASSLSIEQPQHF. CDR3 DNA sequence: TGTGCCAGCAGTTTATCGATTGAGCAGCCCCAGCATTTT.